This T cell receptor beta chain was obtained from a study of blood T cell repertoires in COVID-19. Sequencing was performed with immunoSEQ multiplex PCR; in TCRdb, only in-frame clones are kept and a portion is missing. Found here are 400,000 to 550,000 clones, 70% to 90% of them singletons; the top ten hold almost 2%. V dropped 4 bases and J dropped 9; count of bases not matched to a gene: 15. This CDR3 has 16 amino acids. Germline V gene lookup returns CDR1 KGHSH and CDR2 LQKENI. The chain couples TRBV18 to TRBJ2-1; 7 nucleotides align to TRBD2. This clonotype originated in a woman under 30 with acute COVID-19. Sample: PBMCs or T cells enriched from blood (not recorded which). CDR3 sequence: CASSLPRGLERREQFF. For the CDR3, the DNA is TGTGCCAGCTCACTACCCCGAGGACTAGAAAGACGTGAGCAGTTCTTC. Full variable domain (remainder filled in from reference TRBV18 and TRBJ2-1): NAGVMQNPRHLVRRRGQEARLRCSPMKGHSHVYWYRQLPEEGLKFMVYLQKENIIDESGMPKERFSAEFPKEGPSILRIQQVVRGDSAAYFCASSLPRGLERREQFFGPGTRLTVL.